This T cell receptor beta chain was found in a study of beta chain features in type 1 diabetes. Study-level background: Age, gender and cell yields were alike across patients and healthy donors. Overall study results and limits: Shortening that was moderate but significant affected the TCRB CDR3s of Type 1 diabetes patients in all four CD4+ subsets.

The V gene's germline CDR1 is SGHTA and CDR2 FQGNSA. The V and J ends lost 2 bases and 4 bases, in that order; junction bases with no gene match: 4. This CDR3 contains 14 residues. The study reverse transcribed the entire isolated RNA, so it sequenced expressed TCRB transcripts. Method: immunoSEQ multiplex PCR; TCRdb's copy keeps in-frame clones and lacks some. The sample shows 500,000 to 800,000 clones, 9.5% to 15% of them seen only once. On this clone: What it binds is not known.

The chain couples TRBV7-2 to TRBJ2-7; TRBD1 agrees at 8 bases. This clonotype was sampled from a man aged 25-40 years with type 1 diabetes. Sequencing was done on a sample of naive CD4+ T cells from blood. Here the CDR3 reads CASSLTGGTYEQYF. DNA of the CDR3: TGTGCCAGCAGCTTAACAGGGGGAACTTACGAGCAGTACTTC. Together with reference TRBV7-2 and TRBJ2-7, the CDR3 gives the full variable domain: GAGVSQSPSNKVTEKGKDVELRCDPISGHTALYWYRQSLGQGLEFLIYFQGNSAPDKSGLPSDRFSAERTGGSVSTLTIQRTQQEDSAVYLCASSLTGGTYEQYFGPGTRLTVT.